The 25 T cell receptor beta chains below all came from one sample that was sequenced in a study of Graves' ophthalmopathy and Graves' hyperthyroidism (dated by TCRdb to the late 2010s). The instrument given in TCRdb is Illumina HiSeq 2000. For repertoire sequencing, TCR beta CDR3 regions were amplified from RNA transcripts. The first round of RT-PCR was done with HTBI primers and the Qiagen OneStep RT-PCR kit, and was followed by a second round of multiplex PCR, then size selection and purification. Using fastp at Q25 and MiXCR, TCRdb reprocessed the public reads and kept productive beta chains. Every distinct CDR3 protein forms one entry, paired with its most common genes and DNA. In this sample the table shows over a million distinct CDR3 sequences, about 35% of which occur a single time. The ten largest clonotypes hold 8.5% to 14% of the sample. The sequencing sample was made of peripheral blood or thyroid tissue (not recorded which). Receptor source: an adult man with Graves' hyperthyroidism.

J is TRBJ1-5 and V is TRBV9; 8 bases are a match to TRBD1. V lost 4 bases and J lost 7; bases outside the gene matches: 7. CDR3 length: 14 amino acids. Germline V gives CDR1 SGDLS, CDR2 YYNGEE. The DNA of the CDR3 is TGTGCCAGCAGCAATACAGGGGGGGACCAGCCCCAGCATTTT. Translating it yields CASSNTGGDQPQHF.

With regard to this clonotype: Compared with germline, one end of the junction differs, possibly owing to a read error. J is TRBJ2-2 and V is TRBV2; a weak D match, TRBD1 (5 bases). The germline gives CDR1 SNHLY, CDR2 FYNNEI. The CDR3 totals 14 residues. CDR3 region: CTSSPQGSTGELFF. CDR3 nucleotide sequence: TGTACCAGCAGTCCGCAGGGTAGCACCGGGGAGCTGTTTTTT.

This clonotype was seen a handful of times. The chain is built from TRBV3-1 and TRBJ1-2; no reliable D call. The CDR3 spans 10 residues. Germline assignment: CDR1 LGHDT and CDR2 YNNKEL (reference sequence). The V gene lost 8 bases and the J gene lost 6 bases, with 7 bases spanning the gap. The DNA for the CDR3 is TGTGCCAGCGGTCCCGATGGCTACACCTTC. It encodes CASGPDGYTF.

About this clonotype itself: Being one base from a much bigger clone, this may be a read error. Here the CDR3 DNA reads TGTGCCAACCTTAAGAGCTCTGGGGCCAACGTCCTGACTTTC. This sequence encodes CANLKSSGANVLTF. The gene calls are TRBV6-5 and TRBJ2-6, with D unresolved. Trimming pared 10 bases from V and 0 bases from J, leaving 10 bases between. The CDR3 length is 14 residues. Germline values: CDR1 MNHEY, CDR2 SVGAGI.

This clonotype was counted between two and nine times. V usage is TRBV10-2 and J usage is TRBJ1-6; a possible D gene is TRBD1 (5 bases). CDR1 and CDR2 (germline): WSHSY, SAAADI. CDR3 length equals 13 residues. Deletions cut 10 bases from V and 7 bases from J, with 14 bases between. The CDR3 DNA is TGCGCCACCTTCGAGGGGAGAAATTCACCCCTCCACTTT. It encodes CATFEGRNSPLHF.

Notes on this clonotype: Given a much more abundant clone one base away, this may be a read error. The chain carries TRBV20-1 and TRBJ2-7; no firm D call. Trimming removed 7 bases at V and 6 bases at J, with 19 bases between. Germline V CDR1 and CDR2: DFQATT, SNEGSKA (reference sequence). There are 13 residues in the CDR3. CDR3 DNA: TGCAGTGTTAACCCGGGCCGAGATGTCGAGCAGTACTTC. This sequence encodes CSVNPGRDVEQYF.

The J gene is TRBJ2-5, the V gene TRBV28; D possibly uses TRBD1 or TRBD2 (5 bases each). The CDR3 is 16 amino acids. CDR1 is MDHEN, CDR2 SYDVKM, per germline. Trimming took off 6 bases at V and 5 bases at J, with 22 bases between the two ends. In nucleotides, the CDR3 is TGTGCCAGCAGCAGGGCCGGGCCGATCGGGACGGAGACCCAGTACTTC. This encodes CASSRAGPIGTETQYF.

The chain carries TRBV7-9 and TRBJ1-6, with 11 bases matching TRBD1. The junction had 8 bases not matched to a gene; V was cut back by 5 bases and J by 8 bases. The germline CDR1 and CDR2 sequences are SEHNR and FQNEAQ (reference sequence). This CDR3 comprises 16 residues. The CDR3 coding sequence is TGTGCCAGCAGCCCCCGGGACAGGGGGAGAGATTCACCCCTCCACTTT. Encoded protein: CASSPRDRGRDSPLHF.

This clonotype has at least ten counts. DNA of the CDR3: TGTGCCATTAGCACGAGGAATGAAAAACTGTTTTTT. As protein: CAISTRNEKLFF. J is TRBJ1-4 and V is TRBV10-3; no clear D. This CDR3 is built from 12 residues. Germline-derived CDR1 and CDR2 are ENHRY and SYGVKD. V was shortened by 9 bases and J by 5 bases, with 10 bases between the two germline ends.

This clonotype was observed many times. This rearrangement joins TRBV12-3 or TRBV12-4 to TRBJ2-5, with D possibly matching TRBD2 (6 bases). CDR3 size: 15 residues. The germline V and J ends were trimmed by 5 bases and 5 bases, with 18 bases remaining between them. CDR3 DNA: TGTGCCAGCAGTGGGGTGCGTGGAGGGATGGAGACCCAGTACTTC. This encodes CASSGVRGGMETQYF.

The table lists this clonotype with many counts. The chain is built from TRBV2 and TRBJ2-5, with D possibly matching TRBD1 (6 bases). Trimming left V 8 bases short and J 2 bases short, with 15 bases between. Germline V gives CDR1 SNHLY, CDR2 FYNNEI. The CDR3 spans 14 residues. The CDR3 DNA follows: TGTGCCAGCCATTCAGTTGGACAGCAAGAGACCCAGTACTTC. Amino acid sequence: CASHSVGQQETQYF.

The rearrangement links TRBV10-3 to TRBJ2-7, with D maybe TRBD2 (6 bases). V was pared by 8 bases and J by 0 bases, with 11 bases between. Looked up from germline, CDR1 is ENHRY and CDR2 is SYGVKD. The CDR3 is 13 amino acids. The CDR3 region is CAIPLTSSYEQYF. As DNA, the CDR3 is TGTGCCATCCCTCTGACTAGCTCCTACGAGCAGTACTTC.

This clonotype appeared a few times. This chain links TRBV12-3 or TRBV12-4 with TRBJ2-2; the D gene is possibly TRBD1 (6 bases). CDR3 length: 14 residues. Trimming pared 3 bases from V and 6 bases from J, leaving 11 bases between. Here the CDR3 DNA reads TGTGCCAGCAGTTTGTGGGGGCCCCCCGGGGAGCTGTTTTTT. Protein: CASSLWGPPGELFF.

In DNA form, the CDR3 reads TGCAGTGCTAGTTCGGGGTTTGGAAACACCATATATTTT. Amino acid sequence: CSASSGFGNTIYF. The chain is built from TRBV20-1 and TRBJ1-3, with D unresolved. Per germline, CDR1 DFQATT and CDR2 SNEGSKA (reference sequence). The CDR3 runs to 13 residues. Trimming removed 3 bases from V and 3 bases from J, with 9 bases in between.

This clonotype showed up many times. The chain is built from TRBV19 and TRBJ2-6, with D possibly matching TRBD2 (6 bases). With 4 bases removed from V and 4 bases from J, the gap between germline ends came to 11 bases. The V gene's germline CDR1 is LNHDA and CDR2 SQIVND (reference sequence). CDR3 length: 15 amino acids. Here the CDR3 reads CASSRDWAGANVLTF. For the CDR3, the DNA is TGTGCCAGTAGTAGGGACTGGGCCGGGGCCAACGTCCTGACTTTC. The whole variable domain, filled in from reference TRBV19 and TRBJ2-6, reads DGGITQSPKYLFRKEGQNVTLSCEQNLNHDAMYWYRQDPGQGLRLIYYSQIVNDFQKGDIAEGYSVSREKKESFPLTVTSAQKNPTAFYLCASSRDWAGANVLTFGAGSRLTVL.

Only a few counts were recorded for this clonotype. The chain links TRBV3-1 to TRBJ1-4, with TRBD1 identical over 8 bases. The V gene's germline CDR1 is LGHDT and CDR2 YNNKEL (reference sequence). V lost 1 base and J lost 6; bases outside the gene matches: 13. CDR3 length: 18 residues. The CDR3 is CASSQVVEAAGGHEKLFF. Here the CDR3 DNA reads TGTGCCAGCAGCCAAGTTGTCGAGGCGGCAGGGGGCCATGAAAAACTGTTTTTT.

The rearrangement links TRBV19 to TRBJ2-7, with 9 bases lining up with TRBD1. The CDR3 length is 15 residues. With V trimmed by 9 bases and J by 2 bases, 11 bases remained unmatched. CDR1 is LNHDA, CDR2 SQIVND, per germline (reference sequence). CDR3 coding DNA: TGTGCCAGCACCGGGACAGGGTACGAAACCTACGAGCAGTACTTC. Protein sequence: CASTGTGYETYEQYF.

This clonotype was seen ten or more times. The rearrangement joins TRBV7-2 to TRBJ2-5, with D perhaps being TRBD1 or TRBD2 (5 bases each). Germline CDR1 is SGHTA and CDR2 is FQGNSA. The CDR3 spans 15 residues. The V end lost 1 base, the J end lost 3 bases, and 12 bases lay between the germline ends. In DNA, the CDR3 is TGTGCCAGCAGCTTAGGAGCGGACATAAAAGAGACCCAGTACTTC. Its protein product is CASSLGADIKETQYF. Supplemented by reference TRBV7-2 and TRBJ2-5, the full variable domain reads GAGVSQSPSNKVTEKGKDVELRCDPISGHTALYWYRQSLGQGLEFLIYFQGNSAPDKSGLPSDRFSAERTGGSVSTLTIQRTQQEDSAVYLCASSLGADIKETQYFGPGTRLLVL.

This clonotype came up many times. The J gene is TRBJ2-7, the V gene TRBV5-1, with D possibly matching TRBD2 (5 bases). CDR1 SGHRS and CDR2 YFSETQ come from the germline V gene. V lost 6 bases and J lost 4, with 8 bases in between. This CDR3 has 11 amino acids. The CDR3 loop reads CASTDLYEQYF. CDR3 in DNA: TGCGCCAGCACGGACTTATACGAGCAGTACTTC.

Concerning this clonotype: This may stem from a read error, because a much larger clone lies one nucleotide away. The genes are TRBV9 and TRBJ2-7; D possibly matches TRBD1 or TRBD2 (5 bases each). The V gene's germline CDR1 is SGDLS and CDR2 YYNGEE. V lost 8 bases and J 6 bases, leaving 24 bases between the germline ends. CDR3 length: 15 amino acids. CDR3 amino acids: CARSPRVGVFSEQYF. The CDR3 coding sequence is TGTGCCAGAAGCCCCAGAGTGGGGGTCTTCTCCGAGCAGTACTTC. Full variable domain (rest looked up from reference TRBV9 and TRBJ2-7): DSGVTQTPKHLITATGQRVTLRCSPRSGDLSVYWYQQSLDQGLQFLIQYYNGEERAKGNILERFSAQQFPDLHSELNLSSLELGDSALYFCARSPRVGVFSEQYFGPGTRLTVT.

This clonotype was seen repeatedly, ten times or more. The V and J genes are TRBV12-3 or TRBV12-4 and TRBJ1-5; D is unresolved. CDR3 length equals 11 residues. V gave up 1 base and J gave up 16 bases, with 11 bases separating them. The CDR3 DNA reads as TGTGCCAGCAGTTTAGGGACGGCACTTCATTTT. This translates into CASSLGTALHF.

Many counts were recorded for this clonotype. The chain carries TRBV2 and TRBJ1-5; the D gene is possibly TRBD1 (6 bases). Germline-derived CDR1 and CDR2 are SNHLY and FYNNEI. V shed 5 bases and J shed 2 bases, with 13 bases lying between them. The CDR3 has 15 residues. This CDR3 is CASSTTSGGNQPQHF. The CDR3 bases are TGTGCCAGCAGTACCACCTCAGGGGGCAATCAGCCCCAGCATTTT.

On this clonotype: Here the CDR3 omits its conserved ending phenylalanine or tryptophan, so a read error is the likely source. The rearrangement links TRBV7-9 to TRBJ2-5; D is perhaps TRBD1 (6 bases). The CDR3 contains 13 residues. The germline V gene has CDR1 SEHNR and CDR2 FQNEAQ (reference sequence). CDR3 protein: CPSSMDSQETQYL. In nucleotides, the CDR3 is TGTCCCAGCAGCATGGACAGTCAAGAGACCCAGTACCTC.

This clonotype was detected a few times. The chain carries TRBV10-3 and TRBJ2-6, with D tentatively TRBD1 or TRBD2 (5 bases each). Germline values: CDR1 ENHRY, CDR2 SYGVKD. V lost 8 bases to trimming and J lost 0 bases, with 14 bases between them. The length of the CDR3 is 16 residues. The CDR3 bases are TGTGCCATCTCGGGACGGTCAAACTCTGGGGCCAACGTCCTGACTTTC. This encodes CAISGRSNSGANVLTF.

The chain couples TRBV15 to TRBJ2-1; 7 nucleotides match TRBD2. Trimming took 0 bases from V and 2 from J; bases not matched to a gene: 4. This CDR3 is built from 16 residues. Germline-derived CDR1 and CDR2 are LNHNV and YYDKDF (reference sequence). CDR3 sequence reads: CATSRDHGLAYNEQFF. For the CDR3, the DNA is TGTGCCACCAGCAGAGATCACGGACTAGCCTACAATGAGCAGTTCTTC. Full variable domain (rest looked up from reference TRBV15 and TRBJ2-1): DAMVIQNPRYQVTQFGKPVTLSCSQTLNHNVMYWYQQKSSQAPKLLFHYYDKDFNNEADTPDNFQSRRPNTSFCFLDIRSPGLGDTAMYLCATSRDHGLAYNEQFFGPGTRLTVL.